This record covers a single TCR beta chain. Its target is not known. Researchers grouped second doses given at about 4 or about 12 weeks into one pool. Clones were read by immunoSEQ multiplex PCR, and TCRdb kept only the in-frame ones, dropping some. The table has more than 90,000 clones, roughly 84% seen once. This specimen comes from a study of T cell responses to AZD1222 COVID-19 vaccine. Regarding the study as a whole: The sample set comprised mostly white British donors with more females, and clonal diversity was possibly underestimated. The study found vaccine-associated CD4 TCRs spanning spike, dominant at 160-218 and 743-854. Researchers took repertoire samples only after the peak T cell response had come.

V was clipped by 6 bases and J by 1 base, with 18 bases between them. The germline gives CDR1 KGHSH, CDR2 LQKENI. The length of the CDR3 is 16 residues. Sequenced here: peripheral blood, sampled 28 days after the second AZD1222 dose. This TCR was recovered from an adult who received the AZD1222 COVID-19 vaccine. The chain recombines TRBV18 with TRBJ2-5; D unresolved. The CDR3 loop is CASSRSSPQAQETQYF. As DNA, the CDR3 is TGTGCCAGCTCCCGCTCCTCCCCGCAAGCCCAAGAGACCCAGTACTTC. Drawing the rest from reference TRBV18 and TRBJ2-5, the complete variable domain is NAGVMQNPRHLVRRRGQEARLRCSPMKGHSHVYWYRQLPEEGLKFMVYLQKENIIDESGMPKERFSAEFPKEGPSILRIQQVVRGDSAAYFCASSRSSPQAQETQYFGPGTRLLVL.